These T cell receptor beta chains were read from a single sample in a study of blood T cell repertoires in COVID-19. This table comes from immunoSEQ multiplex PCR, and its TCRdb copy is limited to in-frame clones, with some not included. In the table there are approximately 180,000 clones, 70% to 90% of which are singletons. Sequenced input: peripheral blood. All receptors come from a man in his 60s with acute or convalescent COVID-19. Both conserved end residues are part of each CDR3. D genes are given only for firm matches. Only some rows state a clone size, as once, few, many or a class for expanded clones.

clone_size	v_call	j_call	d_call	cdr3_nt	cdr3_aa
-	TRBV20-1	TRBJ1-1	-	TGCAGTGCTAGTGAGATGGCGGTGGCTTTCTTT	CSASEMAVAFF
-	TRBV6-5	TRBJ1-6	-	TGTGCCAGCAGTTACTCACAGGGATGGTATAATTCACCCCTCCACTTT	CASSYSQGWYNSPLHF
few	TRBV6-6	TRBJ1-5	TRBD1	TGTGCCAGCAGTTCGCCCGGGACAGGGGGCCAGCCCCAGCATTTT	CASSSPGTGGQPQHF
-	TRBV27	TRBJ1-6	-	TGTGCCAGCAGCCGTGTAAATTCACCCCTCCACTTT	CASSRVNSPLHF
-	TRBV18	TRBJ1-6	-	TGTGCCAGCTCACCGCTTGGACAGTACGGCTATTCACCCCTCCACTTT	CASSPLGQYGYSPLHF
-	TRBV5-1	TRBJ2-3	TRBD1	TGCGCCAGCAGCTTGGGGGACAGGGGCACAGATACGCAGTATTTT	CASSLGDRGTDTQYF
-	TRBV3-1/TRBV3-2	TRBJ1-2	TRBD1	TGTGCCAGCAGCCGGACAGGGGGAAACTATGGCTACACCTTC	CASSRTGGNYGYTF
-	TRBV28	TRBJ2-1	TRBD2	TGTGCCAGCAGTGACCCGGGACTAGCCAATGAGCAGTTCTTC	CASSDPGLANEQFF
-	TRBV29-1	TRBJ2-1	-	TGCAGCGTTGATGTCCGTGGACTCTCCTACAATGAGCAGTTCTTC	CSVDVRGLSYNEQFF
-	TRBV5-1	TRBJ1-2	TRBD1	TGCGCCAGCAGCTTCGACAGGGGGCGGGGCTACACCTTC	CASSFDRGRGYTF
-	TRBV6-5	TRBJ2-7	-	TGTGCCAGCAGTTTGGGGCAGGGGTACGAGCAGTACTTC	CASSLGQGYEQYF
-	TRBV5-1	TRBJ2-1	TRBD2	TGCGCCAGCAGCTGGGGACTAGCGGGAGACAATGAGCAGTTCTTC	CASSWGLAGDNEQFF
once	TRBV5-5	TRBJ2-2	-	TGTGCCAGCAGTTTGCCGACCTCCGGGATTAACACCGGGGAGCTGTTTTTT	CASSLPTSGINTGELFF
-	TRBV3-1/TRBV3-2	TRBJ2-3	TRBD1	TGTGCCAGCAGCCAAACAGGGGGGAGCACAGATACGCAGTATTTT	CASSQTGGSTDTQYF
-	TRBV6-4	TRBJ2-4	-	TGTGCCAGCGGGACTCGGCTTCTAGCCAAAAACATTCAGTACTTC	CASGTRLLAKNIQYF
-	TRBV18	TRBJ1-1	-	TGTGCCAGCTCACCACCGGGAATTGCGGGTTGGACTGAAGCTTTCTTT	CASSPPGIAGWTEAFF
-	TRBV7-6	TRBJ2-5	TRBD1	TGTGCCAGCAGCTTAGGGGGACAGGGTGGGGAAGAGACCCAGTACTTC	CASSLGGQGGEETQYF
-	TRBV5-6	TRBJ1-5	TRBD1	TGTGCCAGCAGCTTGTGGGGGACAGCAGATTATCAGCCCCAGCATTTT	CASSLWGTADYQPQHF
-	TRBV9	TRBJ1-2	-	TGTGCCAGCACCCTGGCCCCCAGGGGAGGCTACACCTTC	CASTLAPRGGYTF
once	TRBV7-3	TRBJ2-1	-	TGTGCCAGCAGCCCAAAGGCGGGAACCACCTACAATGAGCAGTTCTTC	CASSPKAGTTYNEQFF
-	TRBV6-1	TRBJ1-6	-	TGTGCCAGCAGTGAGCGAACAGCTTATAATTCACCCCTCCACTTT	CASSERTAYNSPLHF
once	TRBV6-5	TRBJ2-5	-	TGTGCCAACCGGCCGGAGGGTCGGAAGACCCAGTACTTC	CANRPEGRKTQYF
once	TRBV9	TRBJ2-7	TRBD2	TGTGCCAGCAGCCCCAGGACTAGCGGTCCCTCCTACGAGCAGTACTTC	CASSPRTSGPSYEQYF
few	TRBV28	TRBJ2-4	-	TGTGCCGGAGGCCACGAGAGGGCAGGGGCGTACATTCAGTACTTC	CAGGHERAGAYIQYF
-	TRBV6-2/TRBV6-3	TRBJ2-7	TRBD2	TGTGCCAGCAGTTCTCGTTTTAGCGGGGGCTCCTACGAGCAGTACTTC	CASSSRFSGGSYEQYF
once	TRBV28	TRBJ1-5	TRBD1	TGTGCCAGCAGTGAGACAGGGGAAGGACAGCCCCAGCATTTT	CASSETGEGQPQHF
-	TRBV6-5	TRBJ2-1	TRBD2	TGTGCCAGCAACGAACTAGCGGGAGGCTACAATGAGCAGTTCTTC	CASNELAGGYNEQFF
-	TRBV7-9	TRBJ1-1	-	TGTGCCAGCAGCTTAGTCGGGTCGGCCGTTGCTTTCTTT	CASSLVGSAVAFF
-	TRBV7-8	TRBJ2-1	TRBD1	TGTGCCAGCAGCTTCGACAGGGGGGCCTACAATGAGCAGTTCTTC	CASSFDRGAYNEQFF
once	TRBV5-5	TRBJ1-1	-	TGTGCCAGCAGCTCCAGGGTTTTAGACACTGAAGCTTTCTTT	CASSSRVLDTEAFF
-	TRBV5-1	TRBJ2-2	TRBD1	TGCGCCAGCAGCTTGGCCGCCAGGGGGATCGGGGAGCTGTTTTTT	CASSLAARGIGELFF
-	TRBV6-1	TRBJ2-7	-	TGTGCCAGCAGTGAGGGCGGAGCGGACTACGAGCAGTACTTC	CASSEGGADYEQYF
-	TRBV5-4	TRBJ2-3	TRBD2	TGTGCCAGCCGACCAACCGGGACTAGCGGGACCACAGATACGCAGTATTTT	CASRPTGTSGTTDTQYF
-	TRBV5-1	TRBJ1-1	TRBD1	TGCGCCAGCAGCGCGTACGGGGATGCTTGGACAGGGGAGAACACTGAAGCTTTCTTT	CASSAYGDAWTGENTEAFF
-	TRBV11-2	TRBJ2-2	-	TGTGCCAGCAGCTTAGGAGTTCACAGGCCCCGATTAAACGGGGAGCTGTTTTTT	CASSLGVHRPRLNGELFF
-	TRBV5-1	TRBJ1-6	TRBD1	TGCGCCAGCAGCACCCAGACAGGGATCAATTCACCCCTCCACTTT	CASSTQTGINSPLHF
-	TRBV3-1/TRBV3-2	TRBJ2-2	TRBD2	TGTGCCAGCAGCCTATCTAGCGGGAGGGTTGTCGGGGAGCTGTTTTTT	CASSLSSGRVVGELFF
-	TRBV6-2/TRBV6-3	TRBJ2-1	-	TGTGCCAGCAGTTACGGGTTCAACGCGGGGCAGTTCTTC	CASSYGFNAGQFF
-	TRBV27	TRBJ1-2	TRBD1	TGTGCCAGCAGGGACAGGGCTTCTGGCTACACCTTC	CASRDRASGYTF
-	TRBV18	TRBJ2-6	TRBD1	TGTGCCAGCTCACCCGGGACAGGGGTCGGGGCCAACGTCCTGACTTTC	CASSPGTGVGANVLTF
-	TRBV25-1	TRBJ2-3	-	TGTGCCACCGCGGGACTTCGCACAGATACGCAGTATTTT	CATAGLRTDTQYF
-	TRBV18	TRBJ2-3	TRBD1	TGTGCCAGCTCACAACCGGCCTGGACAGGGGGCGAGACAGATACGCAGTATTTT	CASSQPAWTGGETDTQYF
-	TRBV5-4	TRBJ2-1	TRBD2	TGTGCCAGCAGCTCACGGACTAGCGGGAGCGGGAACAATGAGCAGTTCTTC	CASSSRTSGSGNNEQFF
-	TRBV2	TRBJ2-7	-	TGTGCCAGCAGTCTAGACGAGCAGTACTTC	CASSLDEQYF
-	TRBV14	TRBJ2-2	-	TGTGCCAGCAGCCACGGCGGGGAGCTGTTTTTT	CASSHGGELFF
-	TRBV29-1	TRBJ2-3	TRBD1	TGCAGCGTTGAACAGGGGGCCACAGATACGCAGTATTTT	CSVEQGATDTQYF
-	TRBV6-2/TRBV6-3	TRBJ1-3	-	TGTGCCAGCAGTTCCTTAGCCGACCCCGGAAACACCATATATTTT	CASSSLADPGNTIYF